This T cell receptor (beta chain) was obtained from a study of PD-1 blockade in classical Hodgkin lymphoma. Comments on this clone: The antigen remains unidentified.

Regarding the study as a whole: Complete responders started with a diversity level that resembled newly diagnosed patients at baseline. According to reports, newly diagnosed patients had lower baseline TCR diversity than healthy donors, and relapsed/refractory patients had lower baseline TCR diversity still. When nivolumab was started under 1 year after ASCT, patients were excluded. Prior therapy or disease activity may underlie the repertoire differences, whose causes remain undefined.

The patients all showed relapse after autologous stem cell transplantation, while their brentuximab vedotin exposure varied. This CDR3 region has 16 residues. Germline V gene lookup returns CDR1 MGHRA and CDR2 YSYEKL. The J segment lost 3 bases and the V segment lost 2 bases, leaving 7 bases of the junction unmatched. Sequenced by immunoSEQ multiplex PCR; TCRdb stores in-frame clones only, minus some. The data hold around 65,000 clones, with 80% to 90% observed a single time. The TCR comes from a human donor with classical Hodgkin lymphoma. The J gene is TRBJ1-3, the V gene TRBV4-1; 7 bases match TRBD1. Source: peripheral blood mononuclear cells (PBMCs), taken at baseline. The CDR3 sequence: CASSQWEGALGNTIYF. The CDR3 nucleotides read TGCGCCAGCAGCCAATGGGAGGGGGCGCTTGGAAACACCATATATTTT.